This T cell receptor beta chain was sequenced in a study of shared clonotypes between healthy human individuals. General study points: Non-shared clonotypes were found to have lower generation probabilities than the clonotypes that were shared by all four of the sorted-subset donors. Larger estimated richness was generally recorded for naive subsets relative to memory subsets. Rarefaction indicated that sorted-subset sequencing remained incomplete although depth was large. Sampling used blood alone; tissue repertoires probably differ.

TCRdb keeps only in-frame clones here, not all; method: immunoSEQ multiplex PCR. The profile shows about 2.4 million clones, approximately 93% of them singletons. Comment on this clone: Its target is unknown.

Deletions cut 7 bases from V and 7 bases from J, with 17 bases between. Germline V gene data show CDR1 as KGHSH and CDR2 as LQKENI. This CDR3 is 14 amino acids long. The sample taken for sequencing was naive CD4+ T cells from PBMCs. Subset defined: CD45RA+ positively selected. This clonotype was sampled from a man younger than 35 in good health. Some clones in this sample may be carry-over from other donors' samples. This chain links TRBV18 with TRBJ2-1; weak D call: TRBD2 (6 bases). The DNA for the CDR3 is TGTGCCAGCTGGGAATCGCGGGGAGCGAATGAGCAGTTCTTC. Amino acids: CASWESRGANEQFF. The full variable domain, its missing parts supplied by reference TRBV18 and TRBJ2-1, is NAGVMQNPRHLVRRRGQEARLRCSPMKGHSHVYWYRQLPEEGLKFMVYLQKENIIDESGMPKERFSAEFPKEGPSILRIQQVVRGDSAAYFCASWESRGANEQFFGPGTRLTVL.